Each of the 15 T cell receptor beta chains below was sequenced from the same sample in a study of cytomegalovirus exposure and HLA in healthy donors. 60 Vbeta and 13 Jbeta primers were used in PCR. Clones were sequenced by immunoSEQ multiplex PCR, and TCRdb holds only the in-frame ones, with some missing. This sample yields approximately 100,000 clones, of which about four fifths are seen a single time; 3% to 4% belongs to the top ten. Sequenced input: PBMCs. The receptor source for this set is a woman aged 40-49 years in good health and CMV-seronegative.

This clone was picked up one time. Other nucleotide sequences in the sample specify the same CDR3. The chain uses TRBV5-6 and TRBJ1-2; D may be TRBD1 (5 bases). CDR3 length: 15 residues. The V and J ends lost 5 bases and 3 bases respectively, with 17 bases between them. Germline CDR1 is SGHDT and CDR2 is YYEEEE. The CDR3 is CASSRAGRGDYGYTF. The DNA for the CDR3 is TGTGCCAGCAGTCGTGCGGGACGGGGGGACTATGGCTACACCTTC.

V usage is TRBV13 and J usage is TRBJ1-4; D perhaps matches TRBD1 (6 bases). The CDR3 runs 16 residues. V was clipped by 0 bases and J by 8 bases, with 16 bases between them. In germline, CDR1 is PRHDT, CDR2 FYEKMQ (reference sequence). CDR3 sequence: CASSLGRGALGEKLFF. CDR3 DNA: TGTGCCAGCAGCTTAGGCCGGGGGGCACTAGGAGAAAAACTGTTTTTT.

On this clone: The sample has other DNA sequences that encode this CDR3 too. The genes are TRBV2 and TRBJ1-5; D is perhaps TRBD1 (6 bases). CDR1 is SNHLY, CDR2 FYNNEI, per germline. The CDR3 totals 14 residues. V was clipped by 6 bases and J by 0 bases, with 9 bases between them. The chain's CDR3 is CASRDRVSNQPQHF. CDR3 sequence (DNA): TGTGCCAGCAGGGACAGAGTTAGCAATCAGCCCCAGCATTTT.

The chain carries TRBV4-3 and TRBJ1-6; no definite D call. CDR3 size: 13 residues. Trimming took 0 bases from V and 10 from J, leaving 7 bases between them. The germline CDR1 and CDR2 sequences are LGHNA and YSLEER. DNA for the CDR3: TGCGCCAGCAGCCAAGAGCGAACGTCACCCCTCCACTTT. This sequence encodes CASSQERTSPLHF.

This clone was recorded a few times. The chain employs TRBV25-1 and TRBJ1-1; no clear D gene. CDR3 size: 14 residues. V was pared by 6 bases and J by 1 base, with 12 bases between. Germline V gene lookup returns CDR1 MGHDK and CDR2 SYGVNS. DNA for the CDR3: TGTGCCAGCAGGCCACGGGGATGGAACACTGAAGCTTTCTTT. It translates to CASRPRGWNTEAFF.

Only a few counts were recorded for this clone. The junction and the germline gene differ at one end; a read error may be behind it. The chain is built from TRBV28 and TRBJ1-5; D unresolved. The CDR3 totals 12 residues. CDR1 is MDHEN, CDR2 SYDVKM, per germline. In DNA form, the CDR3 reads TGTGCCAGCAGTTTTGTGGTACAGCCCCAGAATTTT. Translation gives CASSFVVQPQNF.

The chain recombines TRBV4-1 with TRBJ1-5; 9 bases are shared with TRBD1. V gave up 4 bases and J gave up 5 bases; unmatched junction bases: 6. The CDR3 covers 15 residues. CDR1 is MGHRA and CDR2 is YSYEKL in the germline V gene. CDR3 coding DNA: TGCGCCAGCAGCCGGGTCCGGACAGGGGATCAGCCCCAGCATTTT. This translates into CASSRVRTGDQPQHF.

This chain joins TRBV10-3 and TRBJ1-1; D may be TRBD1 (5 bases). The CDR3 runs to 13 residues. Trimming removed 9 bases from V and 1 base from J, with 12 bases in between. Germline CDR1 is ENHRY and CDR2 is SYGVKD. The CDR3 here is CAIQVNTNTEAFF. CDR3 DNA: TGTGCCATACAGGTTAATACGAACACTGAAGCTTTCTTT.

V is TRBV29-1 and J is TRBJ1-1; 7 bases fit TRBD1. Per the germline V gene, CDR1 is SQVTM and CDR2 is ANQGSEA. The trim removed 6 bases at V and 4 bases at J, leaving 5 bases unmatched. This CDR3 spans 12 amino acids. The CDR3 nucleotides are TGCAGCGTCAACAGGGGCCCCACTGAAGCTTTCTTT. It specifies CSVNRGPTEAFF.

This chain links TRBV19 with TRBJ1-6; D not resolved. Trimming stripped 3 bases from V and 6 bases from J, with 9 bases between. Germline-derived CDR1 and CDR2 are LNHDA and SQIVND (reference sequence). This CDR3 comprises 14 residues. Here the CDR3 DNA reads TGTGCCAGTAGTATCGGGGAAACTAATTCACCCCTCCACTTT. It codes for CASSIGETNSPLHF.

V and J are TRBV27 and TRBJ2-7, with 7 positions matching TRBD1. With V trimmed by 6 bases and J by 3 bases, 8 bases remained unmatched. Germline CDR1 MNHEY, CDR2 SMNVEV (reference sequence). CDR3 length equals 14 residues. CDR3 DNA: TGTGCCAGCAGGTTCCAAGGGGGCGGCTACGAGCAGTACTTC. It specifies CASRFQGGGYEQYF.

The chain links TRBV27 to TRBJ2-2; 7 nucleotides agree with TRBD2. The CDR3 totals 16 residues. V was pared by 3 bases and J by 4 bases, with 8 bases of the junction left unmatched. The germline V gene has CDR1 MNHEY and CDR2 SMNVEV (reference sequence). In DNA form, the CDR3 reads TGTGCCAGCAGTTTGCGGGGGTATGAGGGCACCGGGGAGCTGTTTTTT. This codes for CASSLRGYEGTGELFF.

This clone occurred a few times. The chain recombines TRBV19 with TRBJ1-5; D gene uncertain. V lost 4 bases, J lost 1 base, and 5 bases lay in between. CDR3 length equals 13 residues. CDR1 LNHDA and CDR2 SQIVND come from the germline V gene (reference sequence). The CDR3 reads CASSRQSNQPQHF. CDR3 coding DNA: TGTGCCAGTAGTAGGCAAAGCAATCAGCCCCAGCATTTT. The full variable domain, rest sourced from reference TRBV19 and TRBJ1-5, is DGGITQSPKYLFRKEGQNVTLSCEQNLNHDAMYWYRQDPGQGLRLIYYSQIVNDFQKGDIAEGYSVSREKKESFPLTVTSAQKNPTAFYLCASSRQSNQPQHFGDGTRLSIL.

The V gene is TRBV5-4, the J gene TRBJ1-1; no clear D gene. Trimming cost V 4 bases and J 2 bases, with 9 bases left between them. The CDR3 totals 13 residues. Germline V gene data show CDR1 as SGHNT and CDR2 as YYREEE (reference sequence). CDR3: CASSPWQNTEAFF. The CDR3 DNA is TGTGCCAGCAGCCCCTGGCAAAACACTGAAGCTTTCTTT. The whole variable domain, filled in from reference TRBV5-4 and TRBJ1-1, reads ETGVTQSPTHLIKTRGQQVTLRCSSQSGHNTVSWYQQALGQGPQFIFQYYREEENGRGNFPPRFSGLQFPNYSSELNVNALELDDSALYLCASSPWQNTEAFFGQGTRLTVV.

This chain links TRBV5-1 with TRBJ2-1; 9 bases line up with TRBD2. CDR3 length: 15 residues. V gave up 2 bases and J gave up 5 bases; unmatched junction bases: 5. CDR1 and CDR2 (germline): SGHRS, YFSETQ. The CDR3 DNA follows: TGCGCCAGCAGCTTAAGAGCGGGGGGTAACAATGAGCAGTTCTTC. Amino acids: CASSLRAGGNNEQFF.